Below, 3 T cell receptor beta chains from the same sample are listed, as sequenced in a study of cytomegalovirus exposure and HLA in healthy donors. 60 Vbeta and 13 Jbeta primers were used in PCR. TCRdb keeps only in-frame clones here, not all; method: immunoSEQ multiplex PCR. The sample lists around 92,000 clones, about four fifths occurring once. The sample comprised PBMCs. These receptors all come from a woman in her 70s in good health and CMV-seropositive.

The V call is TRBV27, the J call TRBJ2-2, with TRBD2 as a possible D gene (6 bases). Germline CDR1 MNHEY, CDR2 SMNVEV (reference sequence). This CDR3 is built from 13 residues. Trimming cost V 7 bases and J 7 bases, with 13 bases left between them. The CDR3 spells CASNLHGGGELFF. The DNA for the CDR3 is TGTGCCAGCAACCTTCACGGGGGCGGGGAGCTGTTTTTT.

This chain uses TRBV9 with TRBJ2-5; D call uncertain. Trimming removed 0 bases from V and 2 bases from J, with 8 bases in between. Per the germline V gene, CDR1 is SGDLS and CDR2 is YYNGEE. The CDR3 length is 14 residues. The CDR3 DNA is TGTGCCAGCAGCGTAGCAGGAAGGCAAGAGACCCAGTACTTC. As protein: CASSVAGRQETQYF.

This clone was counted between two and nine times. The genes are TRBV18 and TRBJ1-6; D gene unclear. Trimming removed 3 bases at V and 6 bases at J, with 6 bases between. The germline V gene encodes CDR1 KGHSH and CDR2 LQKENI. The CDR3 runs 13 residues. This chain's CDR3 is CASSPGANSPLHF. In DNA, the CDR3 is TGTGCCAGCTCACCGGGAGCTAATTCACCCCTCCACTTT.